This T cell receptor (beta chain) was captured by sequencing in a study of blood T cells in healthy people across ages (dated by TCRdb to between 2014 and 2017). The study in broad terms: In model experiments, roughly one uniquely barcoded TCR beta cDNA molecule per two T cells was captured by template switching. Age-related changes in TCR beta repertoire diversity were measured in the study by deep sequencing normalized with unique cDNA molecular identifiers. The donors were split into four age groups: young (average around 16 years), middle-aged (39), aged (roughly 68) and long-lived (approximately 80). To avoid experimental bias, donors of different ages were distributed randomly across sequencing lanes. Two additional independent replicas of 1 million unique cDNA reads from the same blood draw were analyzed for two donors (one aged 18 to 30 and one aged 80 or older). Broad study findings and their caveats: There was a strong correlation between observed TCR beta diversity and the percentage of naive T cells measured by flow cytometry. Estimates of total diversity from one million sequenced T cells were regarded as lower bounds and underestimates. As age increased, observed TCR beta diversity per million T cells dropped in a roughly linear way, and a significant reduction was already evident by age about 40. Bulk unsorted PBMC profiling prevented conclusive comparison of naive and antigen-experienced compartments. Compared with the aged group, the long-lived group had more naive CD4+ T cells, fewer expanded clones and increased TCR diversity, a pattern suggesting age selection. The CMV infection status of donors was not known, potentially confounding age-related changes in expanded clonotypes.

A word on this clonotype: Its antigen remains unidentified. No base qualities exist here, and no much larger clone lies one base off it.

CDR1 and CDR2, looked up from the germline V gene, are SNHLY and FYNNEI. Measured from the cysteine to the phenylalanine, the CDR3 is 14 residues long. Only the CDR3 part of the read is kept: 42 bases, read in frame from the first base. Clipping removes 7 bases from V and 8 bases from J, with 10 as the unmatched junction base count. Libraries were prepared through 5' RACE. Reads for this sample came from an Illumina HiSeq 2500. The second PCR ran for roughly 7 to 12 cycles and used a J-beta primer mix along with a sample-barcoded 5' primer. A unique molecular identifier was introduced onto each TCR beta cDNA molecule by a template-switch 5' adaptor carrying 12 random nucleotides. Each sample yielded at least 2.5 million CDR3-containing paired-end reads. First-strand cDNA was synthesized from all RNA with the Mint cDNA synthesis kit, primed by a TRBC-specific oligonucleotide. Following uracil-DNA glycosylase treatment, all cDNA underwent a first 18-cycle PCR with the universal primers M1SS and BC2_uni_R. The original pipeline was this. For normalization, 1 million high-quality reads were randomly selected from each sample, with every read carrying a distinct molecular identifier. Reads sharing molecular identifiers were discarded rather than binned into consensus sequences. MiTCR, set to a Q25 quality threshold and the strictest error-elimination algorithm, was used for CDR3 identification, clonotype clustering and error correction. A nonparametric unseen species model using Euler transformation provided a lower-bound estimate of total TCR beta diversity. Through fastp at Q25 and MiXCR, TCRdb rebuilt clones from the public reads, retaining in-frame beta chains. Identical CDR3 proteins give one entry, which carries the most common genes and DNA. None of the V and J calls come from the authors' own analysis; TCRdb made them. The sample contains 550,000 to 750,000 distinct CDR3 sequences, roughly 21% of them found a single time. The biggest ten clones account for about 3.6% of the sample.

The roughly 39 donors, aged about 6 to 100 years, were systemically healthy Caucasian individuals from Russia. Each donor gave approximately 10 milliliters of peripheral blood, collected into EDTA-treated Vacutainer tubes. Ficoll-Paque density-gradient centrifugation was used to isolate PBMCs, with at least 7 million obtained per sample. Trizol reagent was used to extract total RNA from PBMCs, with at least 5.5 micrograms per sample. The percentages of naive CD45RAhigh/CD27high T cells were determined by flow cytometry on a PBMC aliquot from every donor. The sample comprised blood. This TCR came from a man in his sixties or seventies in good health. The V and J genes are TRBV2 and TRBJ1-4, and 7 junctional nucleotides match TRBD1. The CDR3 protein: CASTPRGREEKLFF. The DNA sequence is TGTGCCAGCACCCCGAGGGGGCGCGAGGAAAAACTGTTTTTT.